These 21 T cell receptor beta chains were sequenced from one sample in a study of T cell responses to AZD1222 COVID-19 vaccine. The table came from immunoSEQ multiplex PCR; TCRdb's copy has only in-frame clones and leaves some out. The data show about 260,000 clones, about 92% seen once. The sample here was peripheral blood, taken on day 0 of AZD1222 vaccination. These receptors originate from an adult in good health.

CDR3 residues: CASNSGAISGNTIYF. The CDR3 DNA reads TGTGCCAGCAACTCAGGGGCGATCTCTGGAAACACCATATATTTT. V gene TRBV28 combines with J gene TRBJ1-3, with D perhaps matching TRBD1 (6 bases). CDR3 length equals 15 residues. Germline lookup yields CDR1 MDHEN and CDR2 SYDVKM. V was cut by 7 bases and J by 0 bases, with 13 bases left in between. Looking up the rest from reference TRBV28 and TRBJ1-3 gives the full variable domain: DVKVTQSSRYLVKRTGEKVFLECVQDMDHENMFWYRQDPGLGLRLIYFSYDVKMKEKGDIPEGYSVSREKKERFSLILESASTNQTSMYLCASNSGAISGNTIYFGEGSWLTVV.

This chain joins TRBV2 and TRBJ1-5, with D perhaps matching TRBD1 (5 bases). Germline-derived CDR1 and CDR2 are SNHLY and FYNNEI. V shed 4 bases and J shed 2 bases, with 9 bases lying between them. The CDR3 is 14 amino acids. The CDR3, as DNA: TGTGCCAGCAGTGCCCTGACAGGCAATCAGCCCCAGCATTTT. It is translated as CASSALTGNQPQHF.

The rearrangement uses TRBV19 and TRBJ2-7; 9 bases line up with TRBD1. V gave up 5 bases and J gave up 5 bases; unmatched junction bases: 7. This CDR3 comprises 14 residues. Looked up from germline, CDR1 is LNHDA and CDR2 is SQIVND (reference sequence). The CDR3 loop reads CASSPGTGSHEQYF. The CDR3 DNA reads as TGTGCCAGTAGTCCCGGGACAGGGTCCCACGAGCAGTACTTC.

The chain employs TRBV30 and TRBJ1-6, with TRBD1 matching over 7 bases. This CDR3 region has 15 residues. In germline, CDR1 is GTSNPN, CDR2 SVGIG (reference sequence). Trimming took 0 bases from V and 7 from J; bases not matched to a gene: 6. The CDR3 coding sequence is TGTGCCTGGAGTGTGAACAGGGGTTGGAATTCACCCCTCCACTTT. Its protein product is CAWSVNRGWNSPLHF.

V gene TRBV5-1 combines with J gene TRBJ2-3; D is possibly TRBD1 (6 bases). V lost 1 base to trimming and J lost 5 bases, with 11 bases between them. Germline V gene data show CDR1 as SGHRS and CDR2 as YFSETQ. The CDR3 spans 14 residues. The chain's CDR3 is CASSLTGWGDTQYF. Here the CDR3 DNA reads TGCGCCAGCAGCTTGACAGGGTGGGGAGATACGCAGTATTTT.

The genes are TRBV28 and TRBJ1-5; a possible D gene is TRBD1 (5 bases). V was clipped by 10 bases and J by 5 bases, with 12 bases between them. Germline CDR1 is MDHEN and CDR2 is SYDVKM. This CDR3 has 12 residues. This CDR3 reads CATGTTDQPQHF. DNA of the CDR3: TGTGCCACAGGGACCACCGATCAGCCCCAGCATTTT.

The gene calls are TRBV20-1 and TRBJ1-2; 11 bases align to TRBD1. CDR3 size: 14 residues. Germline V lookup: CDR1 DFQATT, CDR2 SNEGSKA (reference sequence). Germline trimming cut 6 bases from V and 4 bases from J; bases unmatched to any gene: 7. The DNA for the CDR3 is TGCAGTGCCAGTAGGACAGGGGGCGGCTATGGCTACACCTTC. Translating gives CSASRTGGGYGYTF.

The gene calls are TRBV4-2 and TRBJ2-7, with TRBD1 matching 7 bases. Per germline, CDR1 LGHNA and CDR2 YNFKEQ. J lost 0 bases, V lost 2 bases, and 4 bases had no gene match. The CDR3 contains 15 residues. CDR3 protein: CASSQLDRASYEQYF. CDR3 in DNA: TGTGCCAGCAGCCAACTTGACAGGGCCTCCTACGAGCAGTACTTC.

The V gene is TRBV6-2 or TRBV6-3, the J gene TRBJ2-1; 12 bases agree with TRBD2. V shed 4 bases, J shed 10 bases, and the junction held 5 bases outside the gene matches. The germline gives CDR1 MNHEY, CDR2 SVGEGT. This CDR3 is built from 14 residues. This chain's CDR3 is CASSSSGRVGEQFF. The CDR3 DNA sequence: TGTGCCAGCAGTTCTAGCGGGAGGGTGGGCGAGCAGTTCTTC.

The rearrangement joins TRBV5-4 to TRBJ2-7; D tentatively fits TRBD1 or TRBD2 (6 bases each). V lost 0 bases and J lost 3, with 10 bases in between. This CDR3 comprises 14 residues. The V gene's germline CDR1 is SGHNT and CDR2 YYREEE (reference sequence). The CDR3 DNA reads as TGTGCCAGCAGCTTGGGGGGGGACATCTACGAGCAGTACTTC. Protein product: CASSLGGDIYEQYF.

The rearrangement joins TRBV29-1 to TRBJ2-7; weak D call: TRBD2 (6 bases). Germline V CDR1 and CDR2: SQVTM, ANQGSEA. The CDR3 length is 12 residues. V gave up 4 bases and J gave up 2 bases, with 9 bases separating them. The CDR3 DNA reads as TGCAGCGTTGGCGGGGTGGCCTACGAGCAGTACTTC. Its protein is CSVGGVAYEQYF.

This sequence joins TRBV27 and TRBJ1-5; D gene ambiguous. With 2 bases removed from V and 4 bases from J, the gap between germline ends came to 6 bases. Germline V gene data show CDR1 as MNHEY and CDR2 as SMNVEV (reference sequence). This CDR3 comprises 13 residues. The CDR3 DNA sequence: TGTGCCAGCAGTTTAGTCAGGAATCAGCCCCAGCATTTT. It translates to CASSLVRNQPQHF.

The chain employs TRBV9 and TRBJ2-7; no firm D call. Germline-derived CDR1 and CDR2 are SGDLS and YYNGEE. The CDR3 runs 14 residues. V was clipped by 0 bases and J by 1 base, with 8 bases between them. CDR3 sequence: CASSVAPSSYEQYF. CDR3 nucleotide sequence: TGTGCCAGCAGCGTAGCGCCGAGTTCCTACGAGCAGTACTTC.

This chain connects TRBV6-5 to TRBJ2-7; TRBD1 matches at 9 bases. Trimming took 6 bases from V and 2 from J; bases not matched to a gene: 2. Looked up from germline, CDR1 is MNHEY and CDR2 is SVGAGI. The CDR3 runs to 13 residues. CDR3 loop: CASRTGGTYEQYF. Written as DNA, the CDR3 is TGTGCCAGCAGGACAGGGGGGACCTACGAGCAGTACTTC.

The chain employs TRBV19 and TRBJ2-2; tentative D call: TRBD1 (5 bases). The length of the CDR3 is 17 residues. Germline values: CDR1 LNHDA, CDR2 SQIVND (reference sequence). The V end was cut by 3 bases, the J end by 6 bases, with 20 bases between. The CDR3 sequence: CASSIGGQALGPGELFF. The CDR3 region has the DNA TGTGCCAGTAGTATCGGTGGGCAGGCCCTGGGGCCCGGGGAGCTGTTTTTT.

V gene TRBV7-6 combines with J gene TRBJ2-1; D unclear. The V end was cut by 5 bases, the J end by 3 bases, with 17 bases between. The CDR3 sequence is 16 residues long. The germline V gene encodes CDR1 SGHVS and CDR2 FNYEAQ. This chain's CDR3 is CASSPALKPYYNEQFF. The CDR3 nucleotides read TGTGCCAGCAGCCCCGCCCTGAAACCCTACTACAATGAGCAGTTCTTC.

CDR3 loop: CASRGQGIQPQHF. Here the CDR3 DNA reads TGTGCCAGCAGGGGACAGGGAATACAGCCCCAGCATTTT. This chain links TRBV6-6 with TRBJ1-5, with 9 nucleotides matching TRBD1. The J segment lost 7 bases and the V segment lost 6 bases, leaving 4 bases of the junction unmatched. Germline V gene data show CDR1 as MNHNY and CDR2 as SVGAGI (reference sequence). CDR3 length: 13 residues.

The DNA of the CDR3 is TGTGCCAGCAGTGCGGCTCACGCTGGCACAGATACGCAGTATTTT. This gives the protein CASSAAHAGTDTQYF. The V call is TRBV2, the J call TRBJ2-3, with D unresolved. Per the germline V gene, CDR1 is SNHLY and CDR2 is FYNNEI. This CDR3 is built from 15 residues. The ends were cut back, 4 bases at V and 1 base at J, with 12 bases in the middle. Using reference TRBV2 and TRBJ2-3 for the parts outside the CDR3, the full variable domain is EPEVTQTPSHQVTQMGQEVILRCVPISNHLYFYWYRQILGQKVEFLVSFYNNEISEKSEIFDDQFSVERPDGSNFTLKIRSTKLEDSAMYFCASSAAHAGTDTQYFGPGTRLTVL.

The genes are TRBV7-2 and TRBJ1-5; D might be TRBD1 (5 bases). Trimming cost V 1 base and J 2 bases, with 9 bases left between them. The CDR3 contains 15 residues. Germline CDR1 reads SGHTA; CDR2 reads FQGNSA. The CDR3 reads CASSLGGWGNQPQHF. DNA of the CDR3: TGTGCCAGCAGCTTAGGGGGGTGGGGCAATCAGCCCCAGCATTTT.

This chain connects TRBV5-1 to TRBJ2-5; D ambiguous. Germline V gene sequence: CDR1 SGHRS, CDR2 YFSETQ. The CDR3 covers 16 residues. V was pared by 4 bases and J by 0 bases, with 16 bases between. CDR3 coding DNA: TGCGCCAGCAGCCCTAATGTAGGGAATTACCAAGAGACCCAGTACTTC. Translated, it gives CASSPNVGNYQETQYF.

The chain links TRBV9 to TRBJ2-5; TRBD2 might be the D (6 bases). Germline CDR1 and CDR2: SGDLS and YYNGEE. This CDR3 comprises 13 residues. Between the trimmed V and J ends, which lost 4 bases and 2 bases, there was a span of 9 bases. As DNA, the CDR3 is TGTGCCAGCAGCTCTGGACTACAAGAGACCCAGTACTTC. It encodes CASSSGLQETQYF.